This record concerns one TCR beta chain sequence. The antigen remains undetermined. The data belong to a study of T cell responses to AZD1222 COVID-19 vaccine. The study's findings and limits: Repertoires were obtained solely post-peak T cell response.

This table comes from immunoSEQ multiplex PCR, and its TCRdb copy is limited to in-frame clones, with some not included. The top ten hold around 2% of the sample, which has 80,000 to 90,000 clones, roughly 90% seen once. The CDR3 is made up of 16 amino acids. V lost 4 bases, J lost 0 bases, and 10 bases lay in between. Germline CDR1 MRHNA, CDR2 SNTAGT. The TCR sequence derives from an adult in good health. The chain joins TRBV6-4 to TRBJ1-6; D unclear. The material sequenced was peripheral blood, taken on day 0 of AZD1222 vaccination. The CDR3 nucleotides are TGTGCCAGCAGTGCCAAACTGTACTCCTATAATTCACCCCTCCACTTT. Protein product: CASSAKLYSYNSPLHF.